This TCR beta chain derives from a study of T cells in Graves' hyperthyroidism and ophthalmopathy. This clonotype came up many times. The CDR3 contains 13 residues. V lost 1 base and J 9 bases, leaving 7 bases between the germline ends. Germline V CDR1 and CDR2: MNHNS, SASEGT. Authors of the study amplified TCR beta CDR3 regions from RNA transcripts. First-round RT-PCR targeting the TCR CDR3 was performed with the HTBI primer set. A single record per CDR3 protein comes from TCRdb applying MiXCR to the multiplex PCR reads. The sample consists of some 380,000 distinct CDR3 sequences, roughly 14% of them appearing once.

The rearrangement links TRBV6-1 to TRBJ1-6, with unresolved D. This TCR came from a man between 25 and 39 years old with Graves' hyperthyroidism that later progressed to Graves' ophthalmopathy. The specimen was blood. The DNA for the CDR3 is TGTGCCAGCAGTGAAGTATGGGGTTCACCCCTCCACTTT. Translating it yields CASSEVWGSPLHF.